A single sample is the source of the 9 T cell receptor beta chains below, sequenced in a study of T cell responses to AZD1222 COVID-19 vaccine. Data came from immunoSEQ multiplex PCR; TCRdb stores just in-frame clones and leaves some out. The table lists some 50,000 clones, roughly 90% of them singletons, with about 5.4% in the top ten. The input for sequencing was peripheral blood, taken 28 days after the second AZD1222 dose. Every receptor here comes from an adult who received the AZD1222 COVID-19 vaccine.

The V and J genes are TRBV7-9 and TRBJ1-4; 9 nucleotides agree with TRBD1. J lost 0 bases, V lost 5 bases, and 4 bases had no gene match. CDR1 and CDR2 (germline): SEHNR, FQNEAQ (reference sequence). There are 16 residues in the CDR3. CDR3 sequence reads: CASSLRQGATNEKLFF. Written as DNA, the CDR3 is TGTGCCAGCAGCCTTCGACAGGGGGCAACTAATGAAAAACTGTTTTTT.

The genes are TRBV28 and TRBJ2-3; 9 nucleotides line up with TRBD2. Germline assignment: CDR1 MDHEN and CDR2 SYDVKM. Trimming took 3 bases from V and 0 from J; bases not matched to a gene: 7. The CDR3 loop spans 17 amino acids. The DNA for the CDR3 is TGTGCCAGCAGTTTGGTGACTAGCGGAATAAGCACAGATACGCAGTATTTT. Protein product: CASSLVTSGISTDTQYF.

The chain recombines TRBV6-6 with TRBJ2-7; a possible D gene is TRBD2 (7 bases). This CDR3 is 14 amino acids long. Germline values: CDR1 MNHNY, CDR2 SVGAGI (reference sequence). V was clipped by 6 bases and J by 4 bases, with 16 bases between them. CDR3 DNA sequence: TGTGCCAGCAGCTCCCGGGGGGACATTTACGAGCAGTACTTC. It specifies CASSSRGDIYEQYF.

This chain connects TRBV2 to TRBJ1-4; D unresolved. The germline V gene has CDR1 SNHLY and CDR2 FYNNEI. The CDR3 runs 15 residues. Trimming pared 4 bases from V and 0 bases from J, leaving 9 bases between. CDR3 amino acids: CASSVSSATNEKLFF. The CDR3 region has the DNA TGTGCCAGCAGTGTTTCGAGTGCAACTAATGAAAAACTGTTTTTT.

The chain joins TRBV7-9 to TRBJ1-5, with 8 bases lining up with TRBD1. CDR3 length equals 15 residues. CDR1 SEHNR and CDR2 FQNEAQ come from the germline V gene (reference sequence). The junction had 8 bases not matched to a gene; V was cut back by 4 bases and J by 6 bases. Here the CDR3 DNA reads TGTGCCAGCAGCTCGGGGACAGGATCGGGTCAGCCCCAGCATTTT. This gives the protein CASSSGTGSGQPQHF.

The chain uses TRBV5-1 and TRBJ2-7; tentative D call: TRBD2 (6 bases). With 0 bases removed from V and 3 bases from J, the gap between germline ends came to 13 bases. Germline CDR1 and CDR2: SGHRS and YFSETQ. This CDR3 has 15 amino acids. This CDR3 reads CASSLASGVVYEQYF. The CDR3 nucleotides are TGCGCCAGCAGCTTGGCCTCGGGGGTGGTCTACGAGCAGTACTTC.

The gene calls are TRBV5-4 and TRBJ1-1; D is perhaps TRBD1 (6 bases). Germline V gene data show CDR1 as SGHNT and CDR2 as YYREEE (reference sequence). V was shortened by 4 bases and J by 4 bases, with 14 bases between the two germline ends. The CDR3 runs to 14 residues. CDR3 sequence reads: CASSIRDTFTEAFF. CDR3 nucleotide sequence: TGTGCCAGCAGCATCCGGGACACCTTCACTGAAGCTTTCTTT.

The V and J genes are TRBV20-1 and TRBJ2-1; D is uncertain. The V end lost 6 bases, the J end lost 9 bases, and 12 bases lay between the germline ends. In germline, CDR1 is DFQATT, CDR2 SNEGSKA (reference sequence). This CDR3 region has 11 residues. Here the CDR3 reads CSATPRIEQFF. CDR3 DNA: TGCAGTGCCACCCCTAGAATTGAGCAGTTCTTC.

This chain joins TRBV19 and TRBJ1-5, with 7 bases that match TRBD1. The CDR3 length is 15 residues. J lost 6 bases, V lost 7 bases, and 12 bases had no gene match. From germline, CDR1 is LNHDA and CDR2 SQIVND (reference sequence). CDR3 sequence reads: CASTKDRLRLQPQHF. In DNA form, the CDR3 reads TGTGCCAGTACCAAGGACAGGTTAAGGCTTCAGCCCCAGCATTTT. Variable domain in full (rest from reference TRBV19 and TRBJ1-5): DGGITQSPKYLFRKEGQNVTLSCEQNLNHDAMYWYRQDPGQGLRLIYYSQIVNDFQKGDIAEGYSVSREKKESFPLTVTSAQKNPTAFYLCASTKDRLRLQPQHFGDGTRLSIL.